These 13 T cell receptor beta chains were sequenced from one sample in a study of Ad26.COV2.S vaccination and SARS-CoV-2 variants (dated by TCRdb to about 2021). Library construction relied on the immunoSEQ multiplex PCR assay. What TCRdb holds here is the immuneACCESS table cut down to in-frame rearrangements. Part of the clones is not present; checked against another copy, under half of the missing clones reflect an unresolved V gene, and the others are unexplained. Counted in this sample were around 320,000 clones; roughly 84% of them appeared once. About 3.4% of the sample is in the top ten clones. This specimen's treatment or condition label, per the study, means: about 20 received Ad26.COV2.S at low or high dose, single or two shots; about five received placebo; per-sample allocation not given. Repertoires of vaccine and placebo recipients were sequenced from samples taken on day 63 after the first injection.

Sequenced material: peripheral blood, taken in a trial of Ad26.COV2.S vaccine versus placebo. The receptors here all came from a person between 18 and 65 years old who received the Ad26.COV2.S COVID-19 vaccine or a placebo.

This clone came up a few times. The chain is built from TRBV19 and TRBJ1-6, with D possibly matching TRBD1 (6 bases). Germline V gives CDR1 LNHDA, CDR2 SQIVND (reference sequence). The CDR3 has 14 residues. Trimming cost V 3 bases and J 10 bases, with 13 bases left between them. The CDR3 is CASSIGGPGSPLHF. The CDR3 DNA sequence: TGTGCCAGTAGTATTGGGGGGCCGGGGTCACCCCTCCACTTT. Full variable domain (missing parts from reference TRBV19 and TRBJ1-6): DGGITQSPKYLFRKEGQNVTLSCEQNLNHDAMYWYRQDPGQGLRLIYYSQIVNDFQKGDIAEGYSVSREKKESFPLTVTSAQKNPTAFYLCASSIGGPGSPLHFGNGTRLTVT.

This chain joins TRBV6-2 or TRBV6-3 and TRBJ2-7, with TRBD2 matching over 7 bases. V shed 2 bases, J shed 3 bases, and the junction held 10 bases outside the gene matches. This CDR3 is 16 amino acids long. Germline CDR1 MNHEY, CDR2 SVGEGT. The CDR3, as DNA: TGTGCCAGCAGTTACGTCGGGGGGTCTATAAACTACGAGCAGTACTTC. It codes for CASSYVGGSINYEQYF.

This chain links TRBV27 with TRBJ2-5; no definite D call. The CDR3 sequence is 12 residues long. From germline, CDR1 is MNHEY and CDR2 SMNVEV (reference sequence). The V gene lost 6 bases and the J gene lost 1 base, with 6 bases spanning the gap. This CDR3 reads CASSDPQETQYF. CDR3 coding DNA: TGTGCCAGCAGCGACCCCCAAGAGACCCAGTACTTC.

The chain joins TRBV5-1 to TRBJ1-2; no clear D. V was pared by 4 bases and J by 1 base, with 11 bases between. CDR3 length: 14 amino acids. CDR1 SGHRS and CDR2 YFSETQ come from the germline V gene. The CDR3 region is CASSASGNNYGYTF. Here the CDR3 DNA reads TGCGCCAGCAGCGCATCCGGGAATAACTATGGCTACACCTTC.

The chain has TRBV16 and TRBJ1-4; weak D call: TRBD1 (5 bases). Trimming took off 4 bases at V and 3 bases at J, with 12 bases between the two ends. CDR3 length: 15 residues. In germline, CDR1 is KGHSY, CDR2 FQNENV. The CDR3 protein is CASSLQGPPNEKLFF. CDR3 in DNA: TGTGCCAGCAGCCTCCAGGGTCCCCCTAATGAAAAACTGTTTTTT.

V and J are TRBV7-9 and TRBJ2-7; 10 nucleotides line up with TRBD1. V was clipped by 5 bases and J by 1 base; unmatched bases: 5. The CDR3 consists of 15 residues. Germline V gene data show CDR1 as SEHNR and CDR2 as FQNEAQ (reference sequence). CDR3: CASSQGTGASYEQYF. DNA of the CDR3: TGTGCCAGCAGCCAGGGGACAGGGGCTTCCTACGAGCAGTACTTC. The full variable domain, completed using reference TRBV7-9 and TRBJ2-7, is DTGVSQNPRHKITKRGQNVTFRCDPISEHNRLYWYRQTLGQGPEFLTYFQNEAQLEKSRLLSDRFSAERPKGSFSTLEIQRTEQGDSAMYLCASSQGTGASYEQYFGPGTRLTVT.

This chain links TRBV6-2 or TRBV6-3 with TRBJ2-7; D is unresolved. The CDR3 consists of 11 residues. The germline V and J ends were trimmed by 2 bases and 5 bases, with 4 bases remaining between them. Germline-derived CDR1 and CDR2 are MNHEY and SVGEGT. The CDR3 region has the DNA TGTGCCAGCAGTTACAGCCACGAGCAGTACTTC. It is translated as CASSYSHEQYF.

This chain joins TRBV19 and TRBJ1-1; no definite D call. CDR3 size: 14 residues. Trimming removed 3 bases at V and 0 bases at J, with 8 bases between. Germline lookup yields CDR1 LNHDA and CDR2 SQIVND (reference sequence). CDR3 sequence (DNA): TGTGCCAGTAGTATTTATCCCCTGAACACTGAAGCTTTCTTT. This gives the protein CASSIYPLNTEAFF.

J is TRBJ1-1 and V is TRBV6-5; 9 bases align to TRBD1. This CDR3 has 11 amino acids. Trimming took 6 bases from V and 11 from J; bases not matched to a gene: 4. Germline CDR1 is MNHEY and CDR2 is SVGAGI. Here the CDR3 DNA reads TGTGCCAGCAGCGAGGGGACAGGGGCTTTCTTT. Its protein product is CASSEGTGAFF.

V is TRBV5-1 and J is TRBJ2-6, with a tentative D call TRBD1 (5 bases). Trimming removed 4 bases at V and 0 bases at J, with 11 bases between. This CDR3 spans 16 amino acids. Germline values: CDR1 SGHRS, CDR2 YFSETQ. CDR3 nucleotides: TGCGCCAGCAGCAATCGACAGAGCTCTGGGGCCAACGTCCTGACTTTC. This codes for CASSNRQSSGANVLTF.

The J gene is TRBJ1-6, the V gene TRBV11-2; D gene uncertain. CDR1 is SGHAT and CDR2 is FQNNGV in the germline V gene. This CDR3 has 14 residues. Trimming cost V 1 base and J 7 bases, with 8 bases left between them. CDR3 nucleotides: TGTGCCAGCAGCTTAGTAGCCGGGAATTCACCCCTCCACTTT. It encodes CASSLVAGNSPLHF.

V usage is TRBV5-5 and J usage is TRBJ1-6; D call uncertain. Germline V gives CDR1 SGHKS, CDR2 YYEKEE (reference sequence). The CDR3 consists of 14 residues. Trimming left V 0 bases short and J 5 bases short, with 6 bases between. The CDR3 region is CASSLGQNNSPLHF. In DNA form, the CDR3 reads TGTGCCAGCAGCTTGGGACAAAATAATTCACCCCTCCACTTT.

J is TRBJ2-7 and V is TRBV6-6, with 7 bases identical to TRBD2. Germline loops: CDR1 MNHNY, CDR2 SVGAGI (reference sequence). After removal of 3 bases from V and 7 bases from J, the junction contained 6 bases not matched to a gene. CDR3 length: 13 amino acids. This chain's CDR3 is CASSYGGVREQYF. DNA for the CDR3: TGTGCCAGCAGTTATGGGGGGGTTCGGGAGCAGTACTTC.